This is a list of T cell receptor beta chains from one sample in a study of blood T cells in healthy people across ages. Each CDR3 protein gets one entry after TCRdb re-called the 5' RACE reads with MiXCR. This sample has 800,000 to 950,000 distinct CDR3 sequences; just under 30% occur once, and the top ten carry about 10%. The data were also submitted as part of a second study, on T cells of mothers and their children.

The sequencing sample was made of blood. The receptors were gathered from a woman in her forties in good health. The CDR3 runs from the conserved cysteine through the conserved F or W. A D gene is named only where the DNA matches it firmly. Clone size is stated in some rows and not others, as once, few, many or a class when expanded.

D gene | J gene | V gene | clone size | CDR3 DNA | CDR3 protein
. | TRBJ1-2 | TRBV7-2 | . | TGTGCCAGCAGCCATACCCTCTACTATGGCCACACTTTC | CASSHTLYYGHTF
. | TRBJ1-4 | TRBV28 | few | TGTGCCAGCAGTTTGAACAGGGCGGGTGAAAAACTGTTTTTT | CASSLNRAGEKLFF
. | TRBJ2-1 | TRBV10-3 | many | TGTGCCATCAGTGGTGTGCTCAATGAGCAGTTCTTC | CAISGVLNEQFF
. | TRBJ1-1 | TRBV5-1 | . | TGCGCCAGCAGCTTGGGTCGATGGGAGAATGAGAACACTGAAGCTTTCTTT | CASSLGRWENENTEAFF
. | TRBJ2-3 | TRBV27 | . | TGTGCCAGCAGTGCGCGGGGGCCTCTCGGCACAGATACGCAGTATTTT | CASSARGPLGTDTQYF
TRBD2 | TRBJ2-3 | TRBV7-2 | . | TGTGCCAGCAGCTTAGCGATGGTGGCGGGGGGCCCCTGGGATACGCAGTATTTT | CASSLAMVAGGPWDTQYF
TRBD1 | TRBJ2-5 | TRBV27 | few | TGTGCCAGCAGCCATGACCCCCGGGACAGGGTTTTGGAGACCCAGTACTTC | CASSHDPRDRVLETQYF
. | TRBJ2-5 | TRBV25-1 | few | TGTGCCAGCAGTGAATACGGGATCGCGGAGACCCAGTACTTC | CASSEYGIAETQYF
. | TRBJ2-2 | TRBV7-3 | . | TGTGCCAGCAGCCCTACAGGGCCCGGGGAGCCGTTTTTT | CASSPTGPGEPFF
. | TRBJ2-7 | TRBV6-1 | many | TGTGCCAGCAGTGAAACGACCGTCGGCGAGCAGTACTTC | CASSETTVGEQYF
. | TRBJ2-3 | TRBV5-1 | many | TGCGCCAGCAGCTTGGCTTGGGGGGCCCAATTAGATACGCAGTATTTT | CASSLAWGAQLDTQYF
. | TRBJ1-2 | TRBV19 | . | TGTGCCAGTAGTATATTGACGGACCTTTATGGCTACACCTTC | CASSILTDLYGYTF
. | TRBJ1-4 | TRBV28 | . | TGTGCCAGCAGCGCAGAAACTAATGAAAAACTGTTTTTT | CASSAETNEKLFF
TRBD1 | TRBJ2-5 | TRBV7-2 | few | TGTGCCAGCGGGACAGTACAAGAGACCCAGTACTTC | CASGTVQETQYF
TRBD2 | TRBJ2-3 | TRBV6-5 | . | TGTGCCAGCAGACGCGGACTAGATGGGCCCACAGATACGCAGTATTTT | CASRRGLDGPTDTQYF
TRBD1 | TRBJ2-2 | TRBV6-5 | . | TGTGCCAGCAGTTACCGGACAGGCTCCGGGGAGCTGTTTTTT | CASSYRTGSGELFF
TRBD1 | TRBJ1-5 | TRBV27 | . | TGTGCCAGCAGTTCCAAGACAGGGCTATCAAATCAGCCCCAGCATTTT | CASSSKTGLSNQPQHF
. | TRBJ2-5 | TRBV5-5 | few | TGTGCCAGCAGCTTCGTGACAGCGGCCGGAGAGACCCAGTACTTC | CASSFVTAAGETQYF
. | TRBJ2-1 | TRBV9 | . | TGTGCCAGCAGCGTAGACCCCAGCGGAGGTGAGCAGTTCTTC | CASSVDPSGGEQFF
TRBD1 | TRBJ2-1 | TRBV18 | . | TGTGCCAGCTCACCACCGGGACAGGTCGTAAACAATGAGCAGTTCTTC | CASSPPGQVVNNEQFF
TRBD2 | TRBJ2-7 | TRBV27 | . | TGTGCCAGCAGTTTCGCTGGGACTAGCGTTTACTACGAGCAGTACTTC | CASSFAGTSVYYEQYF
. | TRBJ2-5 | TRBV12-3/TRBV12-4 | . | TGTGCCAGCAGTTTGAAGGTTAGGGAGACCCAGTACTTC | CASSLKVRETQYF
TRBD1 | TRBJ1-2 | TRBV29-1 | . | TGCAGCGGAGGGACAGGGAGCGGCTACACCTTC | CSGGTGSGYTF
. | TRBJ1-1 | TRBV12-3/TRBV12-4 | many | TGTGCCAGCAGTTTTTCCTTTACTGAAGCTTTCTTT | CASSFSFTEAFF
. | TRBJ2-1 | TRBV12-3/TRBV12-4 | . | TGTGTCAGTAGCATCAGGGAACTGTATTACAATGAGCAGTTCTTC | CVSSIRELYYNEQFF
. | TRBJ1-2 | TRBV28 | few | TGTGCCAGCAGTTTTGGCGGGACATCCCTGAGTTTGGGCTACACCTTC | CASSFGGTSLSLGYTF
TRBD2 | TRBJ2-3 | TRBV20-1 | few | TGCAGTGCTCCACCGACTAGCGGGGCCACAGATACGCAGTATTTT | CSAPPTSGATDTQYF
TRBD1 | TRBJ2-5 | TRBV4-1 | many | TGCGCCAGCAGCCAACCTTACAGGGGGCGGTCCGGGGAGACCCAGTACTTC | CASSQPYRGRSGETQYF
. | TRBJ1-5 | TRBV27 | few | TGTGCCAGCAGCGTCTTTAGCAATCAGCCCCAGCATTTT | CASSVFSNQPQHF
TRBD1 | TRBJ2-3 | TRBV7-6 | few | TGTGCCAGCAGCTTAGCGCCGACAGGGTCTTTCACAGATACGCAGTATTTT | CASSLAPTGSFTDTQYF
. | TRBJ2-7 | TRBV20-1 | many | TGCAGTGCTTTGTCGGGCAACTCCTACGAGCAGTACTTC | CSALSGNSYEQYF
TRBD2 | TRBJ2-5 | TRBV6-6 | . | TGTGCCAGCAGTTTCAAGACTAGCGGGGGAGCCCATGAGCAGTACTTC | CASSFKTSGGAHEQYF
TRBD1 | TRBJ1-3 | TRBV6-5 | . | TGTGCCAGCAGTTGCCACTTCCCGGGACAGCGACCTGGAAACACCATATATTTT | CASSCHFPGQRPGNTIYF
TRBD2 | TRBJ2-5 | TRBV20-1 | few | TGCAGTGCTAGAGATCTTGGGCCTAGCGGGCCGACACAAGGGACCCAGTACTTC | CSARDLGPSGPTQGTQYF
. | TRBJ1-1 | TRBV29-1 | few | TGCAGCGTTGTTTGGGTAGAAGCTTTCTTT | CSVVWVEAFF
. | TRBJ1-1 | TRBV19 | few | TGTGCCAGTAGTATTTGGAACACTGAAGCTTTCTTT | CASSIWNTEAFF